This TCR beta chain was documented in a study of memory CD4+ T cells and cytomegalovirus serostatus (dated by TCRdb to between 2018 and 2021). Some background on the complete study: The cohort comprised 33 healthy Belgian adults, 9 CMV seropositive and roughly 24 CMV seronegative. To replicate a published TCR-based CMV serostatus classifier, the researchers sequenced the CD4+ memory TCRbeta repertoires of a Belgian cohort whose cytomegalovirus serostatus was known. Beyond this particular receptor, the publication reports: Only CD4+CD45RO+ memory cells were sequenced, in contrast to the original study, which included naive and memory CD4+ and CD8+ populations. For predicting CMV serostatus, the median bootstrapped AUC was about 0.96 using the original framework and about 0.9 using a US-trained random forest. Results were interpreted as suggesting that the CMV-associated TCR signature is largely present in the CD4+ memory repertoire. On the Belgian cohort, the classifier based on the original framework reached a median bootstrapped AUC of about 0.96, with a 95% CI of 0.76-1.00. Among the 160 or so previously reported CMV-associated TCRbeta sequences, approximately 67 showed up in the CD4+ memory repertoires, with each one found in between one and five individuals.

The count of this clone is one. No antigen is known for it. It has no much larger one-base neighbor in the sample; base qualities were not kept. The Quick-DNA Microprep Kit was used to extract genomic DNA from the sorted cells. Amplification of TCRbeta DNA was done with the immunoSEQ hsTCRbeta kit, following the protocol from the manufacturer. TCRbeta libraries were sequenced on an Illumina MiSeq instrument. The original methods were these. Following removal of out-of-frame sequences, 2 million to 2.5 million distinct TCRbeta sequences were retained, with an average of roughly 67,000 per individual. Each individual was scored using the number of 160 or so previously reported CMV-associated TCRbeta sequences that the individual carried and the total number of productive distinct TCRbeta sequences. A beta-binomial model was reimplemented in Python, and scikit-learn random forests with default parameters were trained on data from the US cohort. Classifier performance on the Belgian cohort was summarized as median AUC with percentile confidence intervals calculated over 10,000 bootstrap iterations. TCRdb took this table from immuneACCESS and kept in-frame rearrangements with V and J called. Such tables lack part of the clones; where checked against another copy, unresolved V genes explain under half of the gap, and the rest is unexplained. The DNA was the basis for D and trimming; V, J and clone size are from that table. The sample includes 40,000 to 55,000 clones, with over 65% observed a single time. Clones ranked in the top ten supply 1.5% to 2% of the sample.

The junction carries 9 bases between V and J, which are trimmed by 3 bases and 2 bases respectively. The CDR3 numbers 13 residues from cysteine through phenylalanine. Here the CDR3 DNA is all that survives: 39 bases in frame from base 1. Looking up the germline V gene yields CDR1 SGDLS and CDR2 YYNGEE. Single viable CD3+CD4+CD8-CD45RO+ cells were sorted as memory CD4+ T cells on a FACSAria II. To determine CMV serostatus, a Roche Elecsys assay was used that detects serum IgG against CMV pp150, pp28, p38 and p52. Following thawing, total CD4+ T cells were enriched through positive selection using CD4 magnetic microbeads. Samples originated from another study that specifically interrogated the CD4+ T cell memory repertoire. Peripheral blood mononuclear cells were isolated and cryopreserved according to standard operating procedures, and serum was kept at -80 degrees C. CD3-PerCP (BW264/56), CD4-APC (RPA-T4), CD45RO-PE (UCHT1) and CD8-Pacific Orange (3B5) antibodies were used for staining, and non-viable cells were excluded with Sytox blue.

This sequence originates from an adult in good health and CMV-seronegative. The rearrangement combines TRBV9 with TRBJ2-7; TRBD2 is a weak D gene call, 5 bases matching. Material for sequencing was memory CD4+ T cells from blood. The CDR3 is CASSAEGTYEQYF. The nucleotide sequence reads TGTGCCAGCAGCGCCGAGGGCACCTACGAGCAGTACTTC.